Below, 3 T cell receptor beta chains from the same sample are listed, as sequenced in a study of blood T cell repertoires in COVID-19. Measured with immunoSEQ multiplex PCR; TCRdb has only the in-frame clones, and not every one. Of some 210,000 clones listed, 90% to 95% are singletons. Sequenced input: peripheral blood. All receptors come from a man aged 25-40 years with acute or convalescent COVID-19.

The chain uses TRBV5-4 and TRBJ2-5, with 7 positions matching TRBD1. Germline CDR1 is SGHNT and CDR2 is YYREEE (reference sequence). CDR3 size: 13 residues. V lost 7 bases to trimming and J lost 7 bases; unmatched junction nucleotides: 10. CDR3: CASAIQGDGTQYF. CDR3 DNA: TGTGCCAGCGCTATCCAGGGGGATGGGACCCAGTACTTC.

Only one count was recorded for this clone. This CDR3 is CASRQNRGNSYEQYF. The DNA of the CDR3 is TGTGCCAGCAGACAGAACAGGGGGAATTCCTACGAGCAGTACTTC. The chain recombines TRBV3-1 (or the pseudogene TRBV3-2) with TRBJ2-7; 8 bases fit TRBD1. The CDR3 covers 15 residues. J lost 1 base, V lost 6 bases, and 8 bases had no gene match. CDR1 is LGHDT, CDR2 YNNKEL, per germline (reference sequence).

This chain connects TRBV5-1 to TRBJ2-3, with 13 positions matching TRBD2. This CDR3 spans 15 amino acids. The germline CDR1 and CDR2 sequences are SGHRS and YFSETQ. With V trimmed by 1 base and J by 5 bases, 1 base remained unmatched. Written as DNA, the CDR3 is TGCGCCAGCAGCTTGTGGACTAGCGGGGGAGATACGCAGTATTTT. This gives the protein CASSLWTSGGDTQYF.